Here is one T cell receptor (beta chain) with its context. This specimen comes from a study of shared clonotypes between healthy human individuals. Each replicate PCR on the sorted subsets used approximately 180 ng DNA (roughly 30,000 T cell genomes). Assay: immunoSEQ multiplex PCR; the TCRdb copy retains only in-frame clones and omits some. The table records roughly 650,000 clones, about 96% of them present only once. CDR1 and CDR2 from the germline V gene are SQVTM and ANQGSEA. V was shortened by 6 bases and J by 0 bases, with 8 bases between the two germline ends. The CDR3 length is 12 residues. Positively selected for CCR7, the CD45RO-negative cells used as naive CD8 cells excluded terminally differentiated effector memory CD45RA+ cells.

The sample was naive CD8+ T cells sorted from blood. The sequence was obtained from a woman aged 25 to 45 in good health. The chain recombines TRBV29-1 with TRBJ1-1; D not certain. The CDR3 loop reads CSVIGLNTEAFF. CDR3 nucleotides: TGCAGCGTCATAGGGCTGAACACTGAAGCTTTCTTT.